This T cell receptor (beta chain) was retrieved from a study of siplizumab effects on memory and regulatory T cells. The junction had 10 bases not matched to a gene; V was cut back by 4 bases and J by 0 bases. The CDR3 totals 17 residues. Germline V gives CDR1 SEHNR, CDR2 FQNEAQ (reference sequence). Study-level points and caveats: Of the proliferating CD4+ or CD8+ clones, roughly 80-96% lacked a naive or memory phenotype that could be assigned. Greater diversity than memory cells seemed evident in naive T cells, which also appeared to be major alloresponse contributors. Proliferating Tregs' suppressive function in siplizumab cultures went unconfirmed.

Sequencing was performed with immunoSEQ multiplex PCR; in TCRdb, only in-frame clones are kept and a portion is missing. The table lists some 120,000 clones, roughly 95% of them singletons. To note about this clone: Its antigen is unidentified.

The clonotype was recovered from a human donor in good health. The specimen sequenced was non-Treg CD4+ T cells sorted from blood. The rearrangement links TRBV7-9 to TRBJ2-7; TRBD1 agrees at 9 bases. The CDR3 reads CASSSMGQGVSSYEQYF. In DNA form, the CDR3 reads TGTGCCAGCAGCTCCATGGGACAGGGCGTGTCCTCCTACGAGCAGTACTTC.